These 4 T cell receptor beta chains originate from one sample sequenced in a study of monozygotic twins with inflammatory bowel disease. TCRdb re-called the 5' RACE reads and gives one entry per CDR3 protein, without DNA. The sample table includes 400,000 to 500,000 distinct CDR3 sequences. Sequenced: blood. The origin of the receptors is a human donor with ulcerative colitis or Crohn's disease, or a healthy co-twin of an affected twin (not recorded which).

The chain carries TRBV18 and TRBJ2-1; the TCRdb call, TRBD1, lacks DNA for checking. Germline CDR1 and CDR2: KGHSH and LQKENI. The CDR3 has 17 residues. CDR3 protein: CASSRSVPGQPYNEQFF.

The genes are TRBV6-5 and TRBJ2-2; there is no DNA to check the TCRdb D call of TRBD2. Germline V CDR1 and CDR2: MNHEY, SVGAGI. The CDR3 has 15 amino acids. The CDR3 sequence: CASRLLAGGTGELFF.

CDR3 sequence reads: CASSSILAEGPTDTQYF. The chain employs TRBV7-2 and TRBJ2-3; the D gene TCRdb calls, TRBD2, cannot be checked with no DNA. Germline V CDR1 and CDR2: SGHTA, FQGNSA. The CDR3 length is 17 residues.

The V call is TRBV25-1, the J call TRBJ1-6. CDR1 and CDR2 (germline): MGHDK, SYGVNS. The CDR3 consists of 14 residues. CDR3 sequence reads: CASSAPTRHSPLHF. Based on the CDR3 plus reference TRBV25-1 and TRBJ1-6, the full variable domain is EADIYQTPRYLVIGTGKKITLECSQTMGHDKMYWYQQDPGMELHLIHYSYGVNSTEKGDLSSESTVSRIRTEHFPLTLESARPSHTSQYLCASSAPTRHSPLHFGNGTRLTVT.